Following are 14 T cell receptor beta chains from one sample sequenced in a study of neurological immune-mediated disorders. In TCRdb, the 5' RACE reads were re-called with MiXCR into one record per CDR3 protein. The sample includes fewer than 85,000 distinct CDR3 sequences, 3.9% seen only once; the top ten take 1% to 1.5%. The source material was PBMCs. The receptors stem from a man aged 25 to 45 with multiple sclerosis.

This clonotype was counted at least ten times. The J gene is TRBJ2-3, the V gene TRBV20-1, with 8 bases matching TRBD2. Losses at the gene ends were 8 bases for V and 8 bases for J; bases not matched to a gene: 21. There are 16 residues in the CDR3. The germline CDR1 and CDR2 sequences are DFQATT and SNEGSKA (reference sequence). The CDR3 bases are TGCAGTTCAAATGGGCCGGCGGGGGGAAATCGGGGTACGCAGTATTTT. Translation: CSSNGPAGGNRGTQYF.

This clonotype occurred many times. V and J are TRBV20-1 and TRBJ1-2; D not resolved. CDR1 is DFQATT and CDR2 is SNEGSKA in the germline V gene (reference sequence). The germline V and J ends were trimmed by 6 bases and 13 bases, with 12 bases remaining between them. The CDR3 has 9 residues. In DNA, the CDR3 is TGCAGTGCGACTCTTGGTGTCACCTTC. Translation: CSATLGVTF.

In its sample, this clonotype was seen a few times. The genes are TRBV11-2 and TRBJ2-1; no clear D gene. The CDR3 consists of 15 residues. The germline V gene has CDR1 SGHAT and CDR2 FQNNGV. The V end was cut by 4 bases, the J end by 8 bases, with 18 bases between. As DNA, the CDR3 is TGTGCCAGCAGCTCAGAGGAGCGCCTGGGGTATGAGCAGTTCTTC. Encoded protein: CASSSEERLGYEQFF.

This clonotype was seen ten or more times. V and J are TRBV27 and TRBJ2-7; 7 bases are shared with TRBD1. This CDR3 has 14 residues. CDR1 and CDR2 from the germline V gene are MNHEY and SMNVEV (reference sequence). Trimming at V came to 5 bases and at J to 5 bases, leaving 9 bases not matched to a gene. CDR3 sequence: CASSLPGGRNEQYF. CDR3 bases: TGTGCCAGCAGTCTTCCAGGGGGTCGGAACGAGCAGTACTTC.

At least ten counts were recorded for this clonotype. One end of the junction is discordant with germline, which a read error may explain. The chain couples TRBV4-2 to TRBJ1-1; D perhaps matches TRBD1 (5 bases). This CDR3 contains 14 residues. Germline V gene lookup returns CDR1 LGHNA and CDR2 YNFKEQ. The CDR3 bases are TGTGCCAGCAGCCAGGGAGGGGTGAAGACTGAAGCTTTCTTT. It yields the protein CASSQGGVKTEAFF.

V is TRBV20-1 and J is TRBJ2-3; D may be TRBD2 (6 bases). Germline assignment: CDR1 DFQATT and CDR2 SNEGSKA (reference sequence). The V end lost 5 bases, the J end lost 11 bases, and 14 bases lay between the germline ends. The CDR3 loop spans 11 amino acids. The chain's CDR3 is CSAATLGGQYF. CDR3 coding DNA: TGCAGTGCTGCTACCCTGGGGGGGCAGTATTTT.

Many counts were recorded for this clonotype. The chain's CDR3 is CASSLIPSGTPRGGELFF. CDR3 DNA: TGTGCCAGCAGCTTAATTCCTAGCGGGACCCCCAGGGGCGGGGAGCTGTTTTTT. The rearrangement joins TRBV7-3 to TRBJ2-2; TRBD2 agrees at 9 bases. Germline lookup yields CDR1 SGHTA and CDR2 FQGTGA. The CDR3 covers 18 residues. Germline trimming cut 1 base from V and 7 bases from J; bases unmatched to any gene: 13.

This clonotype was recorded at least ten times. V usage is TRBV7-2 and J usage is TRBJ2-1; 14 bases match TRBD2. V dropped 4 bases and J dropped 7; count of bases not matched to a gene: 6. This CDR3 comprises 16 residues. Germline V gives CDR1 SGHTA, CDR2 FQGNSA. The CDR3 is CASSSRGTSGGNEQFF. The CDR3 DNA is TGTGCCAGCAGCTCTAGAGGGACTAGCGGGGGTAATGAGCAGTTCTTC.

This clonotype occurred many times. This chain uses TRBV12-3 or TRBV12-4 with TRBJ2-1; D is unresolved. The ends were cut back, 2 bases at V and 7 bases at J, with 9 bases in the middle. The CDR3 length is 13 residues. The CDR3: CASSLRRSNEQFF. CDR3 DNA sequence: TGTGCCAGCAGTTTACGCAGGTCGAATGAGCAGTTCTTC.

This clonotype was counted ten times or more. The genes are TRBV7-3 and TRBJ2-1, with 10 bases lining up with TRBD2. Per germline, CDR1 SGHTA and CDR2 FQGTGA. V was clipped by 2 bases and J by 9 bases; unmatched bases: 7. The CDR3 contains 15 residues. In DNA form, the CDR3 reads TGTGCCAGCAGCTTATTGAGCGGGGGGGCCGGTGAGCAGTTCTTC. Protein: CASSLLSGGAGEQFF.

This clonotype was seen repeatedly, ten times or more. This rearrangement joins TRBV3-1 to TRBJ2-7; tentatively, D is TRBD1 (5 bases). The CDR3 covers 13 residues. V dropped 4 bases and J dropped 3 bases, with 10 bases sitting between them. Germline V gene lookup returns CDR1 LGHDT and CDR2 YNNKEL (reference sequence). The CDR3 bases are TGTGCCAGCAGCCGGGGCCAGGACTACGAGCAGTACTTC. Protein: CASSRGQDYEQYF.

This clonotype was counted at least ten times. The V gene is TRBV5-5, the J gene TRBJ1-2; no reliable D call. This CDR3 contains 14 residues. Germline lookup yields CDR1 SGHKS and CDR2 YYEKEE (reference sequence). V was clipped by 1 base and J by 8 bases, with 15 bases between them. CDR3 sequence (DNA): TGTGCCAGCAGCTTGTTGCATCAGGATTACGGCTACACCTTC. Its protein is CASSLLHQDYGYTF.

This clonotype has a count of ten or more. The chain recombines TRBV20-1 with TRBJ1-1; TRBD1 is a possible D gene (5 bases). In germline, CDR1 is DFQATT, CDR2 SNEGSKA (reference sequence). The CDR3 contains 13 residues. The V gene lost 2 bases and the J gene lost 4 bases, with 11 bases spanning the gap. DNA for the CDR3: TGCAGTGCTAGACCATTTGGGGGCACTGAAGCTTTCTTT. Translated, it gives CSARPFGGTEAFF.

This clonotype was seen many times. CDR3 bases: TGTGCCAGCAGGGAAGGCCTATTGACTAGCGGGAGCACAGATACGCAGTATTTT. The encoded protein is CASREGLLTSGSTDTQYF. The V call is TRBV5-6, the J call TRBJ2-3; TRBD2 agrees at 10 bases. There are 18 residues in the CDR3. With 5 bases clipped from V and 0 bases from J, the junction kept 12 bases outside the gene matches. Germline CDR1 SGHDT, CDR2 YYEEEE.